The rows below give T cell receptor beta chains drawn from one sample of a study of read filtering for tumor transcriptome and immune sequencing. TCRdb independently ran MiXCR on the reads; one entry per CDR3 protein. Among fewer than 50,000 distinct CDR3 sequences listed, under 15% were seen once. The sample taken for sequencing was a population of CD138-negative cells sorted from bone marrow. All receptors derive from a donor at least 40 years old with multiple myeloma. The conserved cysteine and the conserved F or W are not part of the CDR3 here. The D gene is left open where the match is weak. Clone size is shown for a subset of rows, as once, few, many or a class of expanded clone.

many	TRBV25-1	NA	TRBJ2-7	ASRAHRGIDEQY
many	TRBV5-6	NA	TRBJ2-2	ASSLTPAGELF
many	TRBV7-6	NA	TRBJ2-6	ASSFNLGSPPSGANVLT
many	TRBV20-1	NA	TRBJ2-7	SARDPPYEQY
many	TRBV29-1	TRBD2	TRBJ2-3	TGGGSTDTQY
NA	TRBV5-5	NA	TRBJ1-5	ASSLVFSLSQPRH
many	TRBV12-3/TRBV12-4	NA	TRBJ2-5	ASSLVRVQETQY
many	TRBV28	TRBD1	TRBJ1-5	ASSSGQGNQPQH
few	TRBV2	TRBD1	TRBJ1-4	ASSSAGTDNEKRF
NA	TRBV3-1	NA	TRBJ2-1	ASSPSRDNYKEQF
NA	TRBV2	NA	TRBJ1-1	ASSAYRPNTDAF
few	TRBV5-4	TRBD1	TRBJ2-5	ASSLGQGVETQY
many	TRBV14	NA	TRBJ1-4	ASSQIAGGRAY
NA	TRBV4-1	TRBD1	TRBJ1-5	ASSQGQGAVNQPQH
many	TRBV7-9	NA	TRBJ1-1	ASRLTGPMNTEAF
many	TRBV25-1	NA	TRBJ1-5	ASSDSLISNQPQH
many	TRBV7-2	NA	TRBJ2-4	ASREGSNIQY
many	TRBV6-2/TRBV6-3	NA	TRBJ1-5	ASSYVGGQPQH